Below, 20 T cell receptor beta chains from the same sample are listed, as sequenced in a study of response to subunit inactivated influenza vaccine. TCRdb recomputed calls from the RT-PCR reads with MiXCR, one row per CDR3 protein. This sample yields a few hundred thousand distinct CDR3 sequences, of which just over 20% are seen a single time; roughly 10% belongs to the top ten. Here the sequenced sample was PBMCs from blood, taken about 20 months after vaccination. The receptors shown here come from a man aged 45 to 75 who received an inactivated influenza vaccine.

This chain joins TRBV6-1 and TRBJ1-1; TRBD1 might be the D (6 bases). The CDR3 is made up of 18 amino acids. CDR1 and CDR2 from the germline V gene are MNHNS and SASEGT. Trimming pared 1 base from V and 1 base from J, leaving 19 bases between. As DNA, the CDR3 is TGTGCCAGCAGTGAAGAAGATAGGGGGGCGACCCCGAACACTGAAGCTTTCTTT. As protein: CASSEEDRGATPNTEAFF.

The sample holds a few counts of this clonotype. The chain combines TRBV28 with TRBJ1-2; D is perhaps TRBD1 (5 bases). The CDR3 sequence is 14 residues long. The V and J ends lost 2 bases and 3 bases respectively, with 10 bases between them. Germline values: CDR1 MDHEN, CDR2 SYDVKM. The CDR3 region has the DNA TGTGCCAGCAGTTTACCCCGGGGCCACTATGGCTACACCTTC. Translated, it gives CASSLPRGHYGYTF.

The chain has TRBV4-3 and TRBJ1-1; no reliable D call. The germline V gene has CDR1 LGHNA and CDR2 YSLEER. This CDR3 region has 15 residues. Trimming stripped 3 bases from V and 4 bases from J, with 15 bases between. CDR3 protein: CASSQTPGRVTEAFF. CDR3 DNA: TGCGCCAGCAGCCAGACACCGGGCAGAGTCACTGAAGCTTTCTTT.

The genes are TRBV24-1 and TRBJ2-7, with D perhaps matching TRBD1 (6 bases). Germline values: CDR1 KGHDR, CDR2 SFDVKD. CDR3 size: 13 residues. V was pared by 4 bases and J by 6 bases, with 12 bases between. CDR3 DNA sequence: TGTGCCACCAGTGACGGACAGTTTCCCGAGCAGTACTTC. Its translation is CATSDGQFPEQYF.

The CDR3 nucleotides read TGTGCCAGTAGCGGGACACCTGGTGAAAAACTGTTTTTT. Encoded protein: CASSGTPGEKLFF. J is TRBJ1-4 and V is TRBV19; tentative D call: TRBD1 (6 bases). Trimming stripped 6 bases from V and 7 bases from J, with 12 bases between. The germline gives CDR1 LNHDA, CDR2 SQIVND (reference sequence). This CDR3 region has 13 residues.

The chain carries TRBV5-1 and TRBJ2-7; D gene uncertain. V was pared by 4 bases and J by 3 bases, with 14 bases between. The germline gives CDR1 SGHRS, CDR2 YFSETQ. This CDR3 spans 14 amino acids. The CDR3 loop is CASSPIPGSYEQYF. CDR3 coding DNA: TGCGCCAGCAGCCCAATTCCAGGCAGCTACGAGCAGTACTTC.

The V call is TRBV6-1, the J call TRBJ1-1; D possibly corresponds to TRBD1 (5 bases). Germline lookup yields CDR1 MNHNS and CDR2 SASEGT. The CDR3 runs to 17 residues. Deletions cut 5 bases from V and 2 bases from J, with 21 bases between. The CDR3 spells CASSPYPRAAFNTEAFF. The CDR3, as DNA: TGTGCCAGCAGTCCATACCCCAGGGCAGCTTTTAACACTGAAGCTTTCTTT.

The CDR3 here is CASSQDRNGNTIYF. CDR3 DNA sequence: TGCGCCAGCAGTCAGGACAGGAATGGAAACACCATATATTTT. The genes are TRBV4-3 and TRBJ1-3, with TRBD1 identical over 7 bases. The trim removed 6 bases at V and 3 bases at J, leaving 5 bases unmatched. This CDR3 contains 14 residues. Germline-derived CDR1 and CDR2 are LGHNA and YSLEER.

This clonotype was counted only a few times. The chain links TRBV19 to TRBJ1-1; TRBD1 is a possible D gene (6 bases). This CDR3 spans 15 amino acids. V was clipped by 10 bases and J by 0 bases, with 18 bases between them. Looked up from germline, CDR1 is LNHDA and CDR2 is SQIVND (reference sequence). The chain's CDR3 is CATKGGITVNTEAFF. The CDR3 DNA sequence: TGTGCCACCAAGGGGGGGATTACTGTGAACACTGAAGCTTTCTTT.

CDR3: CASSDSVADRGTGELFF. The CDR3 nucleotides read TGTGCCAGCAGTGACTCAGTAGCGGACAGGGGCACCGGGGAGCTGTTTTTT. The chain carries TRBV6-4 and TRBJ2-2; 9 bases map to TRBD1. Trimming at V came to 0 bases and at J to 4 bases, leaving 6 bases not matched to a gene. This CDR3 is 17 amino acids long. Germline CDR1 reads MRHNA; CDR2 reads SNTAGT.

V usage is TRBV30 and J usage is TRBJ1-2, with 9 bases fitting TRBD1. V was pared by 3 bases and J by 0 bases, with 5 bases of the junction left unmatched. This CDR3 spans 15 amino acids. The germline V gene has CDR1 GTSNPN and CDR2 SVGIG (reference sequence). The CDR3 region has the DNA TGTGCCTGGAGCCGGGACAGGGCCACTAACTATGGCTACACCTTC. Its translation is CAWSRDRATNYGYTF.

This clonotype was picked up a small number of times. The V gene is TRBV7-2, the J gene TRBJ1-5; D not resolved. V was pared by 0 bases and J by 0 bases, with 3 bases between. The CDR3 covers 14 residues. Germline loops: CDR1 SGHTA, CDR2 FQGNSA. The CDR3 nucleotides are TGTGCCAGCAGCTTAGCGCATAGCAATCAGCCCCAGCATTTT. Its translation: CASSLAHSNQPQHF.

The table lists this clonotype with a few counts. This chain links TRBV12-3 or TRBV12-4 with TRBJ2-5, with 9 bases that match TRBD2. This CDR3 has 16 residues. With V trimmed by 6 bases and J by 2 bases, 10 bases remained unmatched. CDR3 residues: CASSFGLARGQETQYF. In nucleotides, the CDR3 is TGTGCCAGCAGCTTCGGACTAGCGAGAGGACAAGAGACCCAGTACTTC.

This clonotype turned up a few times. The rearrangement uses TRBV15 and TRBJ2-1; 8 bases are shared with TRBD2. The CDR3 has 20 residues. V dropped 2 bases and J dropped 4; count of bases not matched to a gene: 19. Per germline, CDR1 LNHNV and CDR2 YYDKDF (reference sequence). CDR3 region: CATSRTTAGVVLGEYNEQFF. In DNA, the CDR3 is TGTGCCACCAGCAGAACTACAGCGGGAGTCGTCTTGGGGGAGTACAATGAGCAGTTCTTC. The complete variable domain, with remaining parts taken from reference TRBV15 and TRBJ2-1, reads DAMVIQNPRYQVTQFGKPVTLSCSQTLNHNVMYWYQQKSSQAPKLLFHYYDKDFNNEADTPDNFQSRRPNTSFCFLDIRSPGLGDTAMYLCATSRTTAGVVLGEYNEQFFGPGTRLTVL.

This clonotype was seen at least ten times. The CDR3 region has the DNA TGTGCCTCCGCGGGACAAACGGGTGGCTACACCTTC. Residues: CASAGQTGGYTF. The gene calls are TRBV30 and TRBJ1-2, with D possibly matching TRBD1 (6 bases). Germline CDR1 and CDR2: GTSNPN and SVGIG (reference sequence). V was pared by 7 bases and J by 7 bases, with 16 bases between. The CDR3 has 12 residues.

The chain recombines TRBV28 with TRBJ2-7; a possible D gene is TRBD2 (5 bases). The CDR3 runs to 15 residues. The V end was cut by 8 bases, the J end by 1 base, with 18 bases between. Looked up from germline, CDR1 is MDHEN and CDR2 is SYDVKM. CDR3 sequence reads: CASGYGGGPSYEQYF. The CDR3 nucleotides are TGTGCCAGCGGGTACGGAGGCGGACCTTCCTACGAGCAGTACTTC.

The chain couples TRBV29-1 to TRBJ2-1; tentative D call: TRBD1 (7 bases). CDR1 and CDR2 (germline): SQVTM, ANQGSEA. The CDR3 is 13 residues long. The V and J ends lost 8 bases and 5 bases respectively, with 16 bases between them. In DNA, the CDR3 is TGCAGCTTGAGGCAGGGGGGCCACAATGAGCAGTTCTTC. Its translation is CSLRQGGHNEQFF.

The rearrangement uses TRBV4-2 and TRBJ2-2; no clear D gene. Per the germline V gene, CDR1 is LGHNA and CDR2 is YNFKEQ. The CDR3 consists of 15 residues. Trimming cost V 2 bases and J 1 base, with 8 bases left between them. Here the CDR3 reads CASSQQALNTGELFF. CDR3 DNA: TGTGCCAGCAGCCAACAGGCCCTGAACACCGGGGAGCTGTTTTTT.

Ten or more counts support this clonotype. This chain links TRBV20-1 with TRBJ2-5; D is undetermined. V shed 5 bases and J shed 1 base, with 11 bases lying between them. The V gene's germline CDR1 is DFQATT and CDR2 SNEGSKA (reference sequence). This CDR3 region has 13 residues. CDR3 protein: CSARPWSQETQYF. The DNA for the CDR3 is TGCAGTGCTCGCCCGTGGAGCCAAGAGACCCAGTACTTC.

CDR3 nucleotide sequence: TGTGCCAGCAGTTCCGGGACTAGCGGGGGGGTAGCCGGGGAGCTGTTTTTT. Its protein is CASSSGTSGGVAGELFF. The chain links TRBV28 to TRBJ2-2, with 16 positions matching TRBD2. This CDR3 contains 17 residues. CDR1 is MDHEN and CDR2 is SYDVKM in the germline V gene. The V gene end was trimmed by 4 bases and the J gene end by 6 bases; junction bases not matched to a gene: 5. Full variable domain (missing parts from reference TRBV28 and TRBJ2-2): DVKVTQSSRYLVKRTGEKVFLECVQDMDHENMFWYRQDPGLGLRLIYFSYDVKMKEKGDIPEGYSVSREKKERFSLILESASTNQTSMYLCASSSGTSGGVAGELFFGEGSRLTVL.